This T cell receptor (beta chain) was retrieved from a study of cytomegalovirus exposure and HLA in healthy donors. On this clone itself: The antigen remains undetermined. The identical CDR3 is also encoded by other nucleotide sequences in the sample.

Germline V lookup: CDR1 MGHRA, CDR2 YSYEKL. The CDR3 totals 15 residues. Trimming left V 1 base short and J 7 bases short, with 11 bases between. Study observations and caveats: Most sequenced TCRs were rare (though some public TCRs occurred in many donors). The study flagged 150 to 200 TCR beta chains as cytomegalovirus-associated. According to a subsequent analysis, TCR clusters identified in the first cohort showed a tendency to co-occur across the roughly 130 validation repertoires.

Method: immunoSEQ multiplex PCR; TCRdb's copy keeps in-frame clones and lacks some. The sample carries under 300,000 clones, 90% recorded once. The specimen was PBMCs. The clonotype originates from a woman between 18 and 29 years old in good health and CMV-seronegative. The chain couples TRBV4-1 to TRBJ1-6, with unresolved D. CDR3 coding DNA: TGCGCCAGCAGCCAAGCCCGGGGATTGAATTCACCCCTCCACTTT. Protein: CASSQARGLNSPLHF.